A selection of T cell receptor beta chains follows, all from one sample in a study of T cells in tumors after PD-1 blockade. Sequenced by immunoSEQ multiplex PCR; TCRdb stores in-frame clones only, minus some. In the table there are 30,000 to 40,000 clones, just under 80% of which are singletons. The sample here was PBMCs, taken before anti-PD-1 treatment. All receptors derive from a human donor with basal cell carcinoma. CDR3s include the opening cysteine and the closing phenylalanine or tryptophan. D genes are given only for firm matches. Not all rows give a size; the values are once, few, many and, for expanded clones, a class.

V: TRBV9; D: TRBD1; size: once; J: TRBJ1-6; DNA: TGTGCCAGCAGCCCTACAGGGGGCGCCCCGGATTCACCCCTCCACTTT; CDR3: CASSPTGGAPDSPLHF
V: TRBV19; D: TRBD2; size: .; J: TRBJ2-7; DNA: TGTGCCAGTAGTATTGGCCTAGCGGGAGGCAGTCATCGCGAGCAGTACTTC; CDR3: CASSIGLAGGSHREQYF
V: TRBV28; D: .; size: .; J: TRBJ1-2; DNA: TGTGCCAGCAGTCCCGGGATCTATGGCTACACCTTC; CDR3: CASSPGIYGYTF
V: TRBV7-8; D: TRBD2; size: .; J: TRBJ2-1; DNA: TGTGCCAGCGCCTCGGAATATAGCGGGAGGAGCGATGAGCAGTTCTTC; CDR3: CASASEYSGRSDEQFF
V: TRBV5-6; D: .; size: .; J: TRBJ1-3; DNA: TGTGCCAGCAGCTTGCTTCCGGCAGCGGGAAACACCATATATTTT; CDR3: CASSLLPAAGNTIYF
V: TRBV2; D: TRBD1; size: few; J: TRBJ1-6; DNA: TGTGCCAGCAGTGAGACAGGGTTGGATGTTTCACCCCTCCACTTT; CDR3: CASSETGLDVSPLHF
V: TRBV27; D: TRBD2; size: .; J: TRBJ2-1; DNA: TGTGCCATCTCTAGCGGGGCCCCCTGGAATGAGCAGTTCTTC; CDR3: CAISSGAPWNEQFF
V: TRBV6-2/TRBV6-3; D: .; size: .; J: TRBJ2-1; DNA: TGTGCCAGCAGCTGGGATCTAACTTTCGGTGAGCAGTTCTTC; CDR3: CASSWDLTFGEQFF
V: TRBV13; D: .; size: once; J: TRBJ2-7; DNA: TGTGCCAGCAGCAAAGAGGCGTCATCTCCCGTCTTC; CDR3: CASSKEASSPVF
V: TRBV19; D: .; size: .; J: TRBJ1-6; DNA: TGTGCCAGTAGTATGGTGGGAGCAGGACCCCTCCACTTT; CDR3: CASSMVGAGPLHF
V: TRBV7-9; D: .; size: .; J: TRBJ1-1; DNA: TGTGCCAGCAGCTTGACCGGGACAACGGGCGCCGAAGCTTTCTTT; CDR3: CASSLTGTTGAEAFF
V: TRBV27; D: .; size: .; J: TRBJ2-1; DNA: TGTGCCAGCAGCCAACAGCGGGACAATGAGCAGTTCTTC; CDR3: CASSQQRDNEQFF
V: TRBV19; D: .; size: .; J: TRBJ1-2; DNA: TGTGCCAGTAGTAAGGGAGAAATACTCGGCTATGGCTACACCTTC; CDR3: CASSKGEILGYGYTF
V: TRBV18; D: .; size: .; J: TRBJ2-4; DNA: TGTGCCAGCTCACAGGGTGACAAAAACATTCAGTACTTC; CDR3: CASSQGDKNIQYF
V: TRBV3-1/TRBV3-2; D: TRBD1; size: .; J: TRBJ1-6; DNA: TGTGCCAGCAGCCAAGGTGGGACAGCAAATTCACCCCTCCACTTT; CDR3: CASSQGGTANSPLHF
V: TRBV14; D: .; size: .; J: TRBJ2-7; DNA: TGTGCCACCAGAACTCCAGGTGGGACTCCCAGCTCCTACGAGCAGTACTTC; CDR3: CATRTPGGTPSSYEQYF
V: TRBV28; D: TRBD1; size: .; J: TRBJ1-1; DNA: TGTGCCAGCAGTCCGCTCCCCTGGACAGGGAATGCAGCTTTCTTT; CDR3: CASSPLPWTGNAAFF
V: TRBV19; D: .; size: few; J: TRBJ2-1; DNA: TGTGCCAGTAGTATATCGGTGGGGCGCTCCTACAATGAGCAGTTCTTC; CDR3: CASSISVGRSYNEQFF
V: TRBV14; D: TRBD1; size: .; J: TRBJ1-2; DNA: TGTGCCAGCAGCCCGGGACAGAATAACTATGGCTACACCTTC; CDR3: CASSPGQNNYGYTF
V: TRBV4-3; D: TRBD2; size: .; J: TRBJ2-1; DNA: TGCGCCAGCAGCCGGGACGTGGGACTAGCGGGAAACAATGAGCAGTTCTTC; CDR3: CASSRDVGLAGNNEQFF
V: TRBV6-2/TRBV6-3; D: .; size: .; J: TRBJ2-7; DNA: TGTGCCAGCAGTTCACGTGTTTACGAGCAGTACTTC; CDR3: CASSSRVYEQYF
V: TRBV5-5; D: .; size: .; J: TRBJ1-6; DNA: TGTGCCAGCAGCTCTGGGGGGGGATCACCCCTCCACTTT; CDR3: CASSSGGGSPLHF
V: TRBV27; D: .; size: .; J: TRBJ2-7; DNA: TGTGCCAGCAGTTTATCAGGGCCCCCTGGACCCTACGAGCAGTACTTC; CDR3: CASSLSGPPGPYEQYF
V: TRBV28; D: TRBD2; size: .; J: TRBJ2-1; DNA: TGTGCCAGCCCCCCCCGGGGGGAGTACTCCTACAATGAGCAGTTCTTC; CDR3: CASPPRGEYSYNEQFF
V: TRBV6-1; D: TRBD1; size: .; J: TRBJ1-5; DNA: TGTGCCAGCAGTGAAACGGACAGGAGCAATCAGCCCCAGCATTTT; CDR3: CASSETDRSNQPQHF
V: TRBV7-2; D: .; size: .; J: TRBJ1-2; DNA: TGTGCCAGCAGCTTAGGGGCAGGGGTGGCCTATGGCTACACCTTC; CDR3: CASSLGAGVAYGYTF
V: TRBV4-3; D: .; size: .; J: TRBJ2-2; DNA: TGCGCCAGCAGCCAAGATCTTCTGGGCGTCGGGGAGCTGTTTTTT; CDR3: CASSQDLLGVGELFF
V: TRBV28; D: .; size: .; J: TRBJ1-1; DNA: TGTGCCAGCAGTTTATCTGGGGGGCCCACTGAAGCTTTCTTT; CDR3: CASSLSGGPTEAFF
V: TRBV7-8; D: TRBD1; size: .; J: TRBJ2-1; DNA: TGTGCCAGCAGCCCAGACAGGGGACAATACAATGAGCAGTTCTTC; CDR3: CASSPDRGQYNEQFF
V: TRBV19; D: TRBD1; size: .; J: TRBJ2-1; DNA: TGTGCCAGTAGTATCCCCGGGACAGGGGACAATGAGCAGTTCTTC; CDR3: CASSIPGTGDNEQFF
V: TRBV5-1; D: .; size: .; J: TRBJ2-3; DNA: TGCGCCAGCAGCTTGGCTCAGGGTAGCACAGATACGCAGTATTTT; CDR3: CASSLAQGSTDTQYF